The 5 T cell receptor beta chains below were found in one sample sequenced in a study of radiotherapy plus CTLA-4 blockade in lung cancer. TCRdb's copy holds only in-frame clones and misses some; the assay was immunoSEQ multiplex PCR. The table shows 9,500 to 15,000 clones, with around 80% occurring only once. The specimen was peripheral blood, collected from a patient treated with radiotherapy plus ipilimumab. The receptors stem from a human donor with non-small cell lung cancer that progressed on radiotherapy plus ipilimumab.

The rearrangement links TRBV6-5 to TRBJ1-6; 7 nucleotides match TRBD1. V was clipped by 5 bases and J by 5 bases; unmatched bases: 6. This CDR3 is 15 amino acids long. Germline CDR1 reads MNHEY; CDR2 reads SVGAGI. The CDR3 DNA is TGTGCCAGCAGTGCCGAGACAGGGAATAATTCACCCCTCCACTTT. This encodes CASSAETGNNSPLHF.

The V call is TRBV19, the J call TRBJ1-2; D perhaps matches TRBD1 (5 bases). The V end was cut by 8 bases, the J end by 6 bases, with 10 bases between. This CDR3 has 11 amino acids. Germline V gives CDR1 LNHDA, CDR2 SQIVND (reference sequence). CDR3 DNA sequence: TGTGCCAGTCTGGGGCCGAATGGCTACACCTTC. Encoded protein: CASLGPNGYTF.

The chain is built from TRBV6-9 and TRBJ2-7; D unresolved. CDR3 length equals 12 residues. Trimming took 7 bases from V and 4 from J, leaving 11 bases between them. In germline, CDR1 is MNHGY, CDR2 SVAAGI. CDR3 sequence: CASTGSGYEQYF. CDR3 sequence (DNA): TGTGCCAGCACCGGAAGTGGTTACGAGCAGTACTTC.

The gene calls are TRBV5-1 and TRBJ1-3; D is unresolved. V lost 0 bases to trimming and J lost 11 bases, with 18 bases between them. The length of the CDR3 is 15 residues. The germline CDR1 and CDR2 sequences are SGHRS and YFSETQ. The DNA of the CDR3 is TGCGCCAGCAGCTTGGTCACGGATGGGTTGGTTTCCATATATTTT. It codes for CASSLVTDGLVSIYF.

This clone came up a few times. The chain employs TRBV15 and TRBJ1-3, with D unclear. CDR1 is LNHNV, CDR2 YYDKDF, per germline (reference sequence). V was cut by 6 bases and J by 3 bases, with 9 bases left in between. The CDR3 runs to 13 residues. The CDR3: CATSGQLGNTIYF. The CDR3 DNA reads as TGTGCCACCAGTGGGCAGCTTGGAAACACCATATATTTT.